This TCR beta chain was obtained from a study of blood T cell repertoires in COVID-19 (TCRdb year 2020). Looking at the study overall: Samples covering the acute and convalescent phases of COVID-19 were provided by collaborators in the United States, Italy and Spain. The material from the prospective study consisted of cDNA or gDNA derived from T cells, B-cell-depleted T cells, or PBMCs. The dataset comprised deeply sampled blood TCRbeta repertoires from subjects exposed to, actively infected with, or recovered from COVID-19. The repertoires were released in a freely available public database intended as a resource for research on the immune response to SARS-CoV-2. The samples were drawn from two sources: the first 160 participants of the ongoing ImmuneRACE study, and 1,000 to 1,500 subjects contributed by 6 global collaborators. Sample metadata almost always included a de-identified subject ID, COVID-19 status, age in years and sex. Where HLA class I and class II types were available, the types were taken from metadata supplied by the sample provider, not from assay-based typing.

Trimming takes 6 bases from V and 5 bases from J, and the germline ends sit 10 bases apart. Taken from cysteine to phenylalanine, the CDR3 has 12 residues. CDR3 DNA is the only sequence kept; it has 36 bases, read in frame from the first base. TCRbeta CDR3 regions were amplified from genomic DNA using the immunoSEQ Assay, a bias-controlled multiplex PCR. As for the authors' bioinformatics: Within the assay, amplification of reference gene primers was used to estimate how many nucleated cells each sample contained. To quantify the absolute abundance of each unique TCRbeta CDR3 rearrangement, sequence reads were collapsed and filtered. For each sample, productive Simpson clonality was calculated by taking the square root of Simpson's diversity index across productive rearrangements. TCRdb provides this immuneACCESS table in a form limited to in-frame rearrangements. Some clones are lacking; in checked studies, under half of them reflect an unresolved V gene, and why the rest are absent is not known. For V, J and clone size, that table is used; D and trimming come from the DNA. Recorded for this sample are approximately 310,000 clones; about 87% of them occurred a single time. The ten biggest clones cover approximately 7.8% of the sample.

The paper as a whole reports these results and caveats: How much clinical and demographic metadata was included differed by source and by participant, and the metadata was provided uncurated.

Note on this clone: The clone's antigen remains unknown. Nothing much larger sits one base from this clone, and base qualities are not available.

A second Seattle source provided samples from volunteer blood donors who had recovered from COVID-19. The collaborating institutions used their own protocols to collect whole blood in K2EDTA tubes. Collaborator samples were shipped for TCRbeta analysis as frozen whole blood, isolated PBMCs, or DNA extracted from either sample type. Specimen: peripheral blood. The TCR sequence derives from a woman aged 45-65 years who had recovered from COVID-19. The rearrangement combines TRBV12-3 or TRBV12-4 with TRBJ2-5; the D gene is perhaps TRBD2, from 5 matching bases. This receptor carries the CDR3 CASRGGSETQYF. The bases are TGTGCCAGCAGGGGCGGGTCGGAGACCCAGTACTTC.